This TCR beta chain was captured by sequencing in a study of identical twins. The study's findings and limits: One should note that invariant MAIT and iNKT cells could partly confound zero-insertion analyses. Fewer insertions were carried by abundant cord blood beta clonotypes, but none was seen in memory repertoires.

TCRdb reanalysed the 5' RACE reads using MiXCR and keeps one entry per CDR3 protein. Of 200,000 to 300,000 distinct CDR3 sequences listed, approximately 6.8% are singletons. This clonotype has a count of ten or more. Its target is unknown. Every sampled donor was Caucasian and healthy. J was trimmed by 5 bases and V by 4 bases; bases with no gene match: 10. The CDR3 totals 16 residues. These data were also reused for a study on yellow fever vaccine responses in identical twins.

The TCR was taken from a woman under 30 in good health. The rearrangement uses TRBV12-3 or TRBV12-4 and TRBJ2-1, with 8 bases identical to TRBD1. Sequenced sample: CD8+ T cells sorted from blood. This CDR3 is CASSSLIETGDNEQFF. As DNA, the CDR3 is TGTGCCAGCAGTTCGCTGATAGAGACAGGGGACAATGAGCAGTTCTTC.